The 26 T cell receptor beta chains presented below share a single source sample, sequenced in a study of blood T cell repertoires in COVID-19. Profiling relied on immunoSEQ multiplex PCR, and the TCRdb table lists in-frame clones only, not all of them. Here the sample spans roughly 500,000 clones, about 85% being singletons. Input material: PBMCs or T cells enriched from blood (not recorded which). These receptors were taken from a woman aged 55-69 years who had recovered from COVID-19.

The J gene is TRBJ1-6, the V gene TRBV7-2; D is perhaps TRBD1 (5 bases). V lost 7 bases, J lost 6 bases, and 22 bases lay in between. Germline CDR1 reads SGHTA; CDR2 reads FQGNSA. The CDR3 extends over 17 amino acids. This chain's CDR3 is CASTIYGGFAPNSPLHF. CDR3 bases: TGTGCCAGCACCATATACGGGGGATTTGCCCCTAATTCACCCCTCCACTTT.

This clone has only a few counts. This chain links TRBV6-1 with TRBJ1-5; 11 nucleotides align to TRBD1. Losses at the gene ends were 4 bases for V and 0 bases for J; bases not matched to a gene: 5. CDR1 MNHNS and CDR2 SASEGT come from the germline V gene. The CDR3 covers 17 residues. The chain's CDR3 is CASSAGTGGYSNQPQHF. The CDR3 nucleotides read TGTGCCAGCAGTGCGGGGACAGGGGGATATAGCAATCAGCCCCAGCATTTT.

The rearrangement uses TRBV15 and TRBJ1-5, with a tentative D call TRBD1 (5 bases). This CDR3 comprises 16 residues. Per the germline V gene, CDR1 is LNHNV and CDR2 is YYDKDF (reference sequence). The V gene lost 1 base and the J gene lost 1 base, with 11 bases spanning the gap. The DNA of the CDR3 is TGTGCCACCAGCAGAGCGCAGGGAAGGAGCAATCAGCCCCAGCATTTT. Its protein is CATSRAQGRSNQPQHF.

The CDR3: CASSESRLLNQPQHF. CDR3 bases: TGTGCCAGCAGTGAATCTAGGCTACTAAATCAGCCCCAGCATTTT. The V call is TRBV6-1, the J call TRBJ1-5; D unclear. The CDR3 runs 15 residues. Germline assignment: CDR1 MNHNS and CDR2 SASEGT. V lost 2 bases, J lost 4 bases, and 12 bases lay in between.

The chain links TRBV2 to TRBJ2-7; 12 positions match TRBD2. The germline V gene has CDR1 SNHLY and CDR2 FYNNEI. The CDR3 is 15 amino acids. J gave up 2 bases and V 5 bases, and 4 bases lay outside the gene matches. CDR3 sequence reads: CASSLGLAGTYEQYF. The CDR3 DNA reads as TGTGCCAGCAGTTTAGGACTAGCGGGGACCTACGAGCAGTACTTC.

The chain is built from TRBV2 and TRBJ1-4; 8 positions agree with TRBD1. V shed 4 bases, J shed 11 bases, and the junction held 9 bases outside the gene matches. This CDR3 comprises 14 residues. CDR1 is SNHLY, CDR2 FYNNEI, per germline. CDR3 bases: TGTGCCAGCAGTGGGAGGACAGGGCTGGGGAAACTGTTTTTT. It codes for CASSGRTGLGKLFF.

CDR3 DNA: TGTGCCGCCCGGGCCGCAGGGTCGACCATATATTTT. It specifies CAARAAGSTIYF. The V call is TRBV10-3, the J call TRBJ1-3, with D perhaps matching TRBD1 (5 bases). The germline gives CDR1 ENHRY, CDR2 SYGVKD. Trimming took off 11 bases at V and 10 bases at J, with 18 bases between the two ends. The CDR3 is made up of 12 amino acids.

This rearrangement joins TRBV5-1 to TRBJ1-1; 7 bases match TRBD1. This CDR3 region has 16 residues. Germline V gene sequence: CDR1 SGHRS, CDR2 YFSETQ. J lost 5 bases, V lost 2 bases, and 12 bases had no gene match. The CDR3 sequence: CASSLGGGIIGTEAFF. CDR3 coding DNA: TGCGCCAGCAGCTTAGGGGGCGGAATTATAGGAACTGAAGCTTTCTTT.

The genes are TRBV2 and TRBJ1-2; the match to TRBD1 covers 7 bases. The length of the CDR3 is 15 residues. From germline, CDR1 is SNHLY and CDR2 FYNNEI. Trimming removed 5 bases from V and 4 bases from J; junction bases left unmatched: 10. This CDR3 is CASSPSGGRSYGYTF. The CDR3 DNA is TGTGCCAGCAGTCCTTCAGGGGGTCGGAGCTATGGCTACACCTTC.

The chain employs TRBV30 and TRBJ1-2; 11 bases fit TRBD1. The CDR3 has 15 residues. The J segment lost 8 bases and the V segment lost 5 bases, leaving 13 bases of the junction unmatched. CDR1 and CDR2 (germline): GTSNPN, SVGIG (reference sequence). CDR3: CAWDGRTGGVWGYTF. CDR3 bases: TGTGCCTGGGACGGCCGGACAGGGGGCGTTTGGGGCTACACCTTC.

This rearrangement joins TRBV7-2 to TRBJ1-1; D is possibly TRBD1 (6 bases). The CDR3 loop spans 14 amino acids. V lost 5 bases to trimming and J lost 2 bases, with 12 bases between them. From germline, CDR1 is SGHTA and CDR2 FQGNSA. The CDR3 nucleotides read TGTGCCAGCAGCGACCAGGGGCTCAACACTGAAGCTTTCTTT. Its protein is CASSDQGLNTEAFF.

This sequence joins TRBV29-1 and TRBJ2-3; 8 positions agree with TRBD1. The CDR3 sequence is 17 residues long. Germline CDR1 and CDR2: SQVTM and ANQGSEA. V shed 7 bases and J 1 base; nucleotides not matched to a gene: 16. CDR3 nucleotide sequence: TGCAGCGCTACCGGGACAGGTACCTATGAGGGCACAGATACGCAGTATTTT. Residues: CSATGTGTYEGTDTQYF.

The genes are TRBV19 and TRBJ1-4; no firm D call. Trimming shortened V by 7 bases and J by 5 bases, and 14 bases separated the two germline ends. Germline CDR1 LNHDA, CDR2 SQIVND (reference sequence). The CDR3 has 14 residues. The CDR3 region is CASKARAENEKLFF. CDR3 DNA sequence: TGTGCCAGTAAAGCCCGTGCCGAAAATGAAAAACTGTTTTTT.

The chain uses TRBV18 and TRBJ1-1, with 7 bases matching TRBD1. This CDR3 has 15 amino acids. The junction had 11 bases not matched to a gene; V was cut back by 3 bases and J by 7 bases. CDR1 and CDR2 from the germline V gene are KGHSH and LQKENI. CDR3 in amino acids: CASSPLGQDGIEAFF. CDR3 nucleotide sequence: TGTGCCAGCTCACCGCTTGGACAGGATGGTATTGAAGCTTTCTTT.

J is TRBJ2-3 and V is TRBV4-1; 9 positions match TRBD2. This CDR3 is 19 amino acids long. In germline, CDR1 is MGHRA, CDR2 YSYEKL. Trimming took 0 bases from V and 3 from J; bases not matched to a gene: 13. CDR3 loop: CASSQDKARAGGRTDTQYF. In DNA form, the CDR3 reads TGCGCCAGCAGCCAAGATAAGGCGAGAGCGGGGGGAAGGACAGATACGCAGTATTTT.

The DNA for the CDR3 is TGTGCCAGTAGGGTATCAGGGGTGGCTGGAAACACCATATATTTT. Its protein is CASRVSGVAGNTIYF. The rearrangement joins TRBV19 to TRBJ1-3; D is possibly TRBD1 (6 bases). V lost 6 bases, J lost 2 bases, and 14 bases lay in between. CDR1 and CDR2 from the germline V gene are LNHDA and SQIVND (reference sequence). The CDR3 extends over 15 amino acids.

This chain links TRBV3-1 (or the pseudogene TRBV3-2) with TRBJ1-2; D uncertain. CDR3 size: 15 residues. Germline V gene data show CDR1 as LGHDT and CDR2 as YNNKEL (reference sequence). V lost 3 bases, J lost 7 bases, and 18 bases lay in between. The CDR3, as DNA: TGTGCCAGCAGCCAGGAGGAGGGATCGGTAGGTGGCTACACCTTC. This codes for CASSQEEGSVGGYTF.

The J gene is TRBJ2-4, the V gene TRBV5-6; the match to TRBD2 covers 10 bases. Germline V CDR1 and CDR2: SGHDT, YYEEEE. V lost 3 bases, J lost 0 bases, and 12 bases stayed unmatched. CDR3 size: 19 residues. The CDR3 protein is CASSSIGLAGALAKNIQYF. CDR3 nucleotide sequence: TGTGCCAGCAGCTCCATTGGGCTAGCGGGGGCCCTAGCCAAAAACATTCAGTACTTC.

The J gene is TRBJ2-6, the V gene TRBV9, with a weak D call TRBD1 (6 bases). The V end was cut by 3 bases, the J end by 1 base, with 20 bases between. The CDR3 covers 19 residues. In germline, CDR1 is SGDLS, CDR2 YYNGEE. CDR3 protein: CASSAKTGASESGANVLTF. DNA of the CDR3: TGTGCCAGCAGCGCAAAGACAGGAGCCTCCGAGTCTGGGGCCAACGTCCTGACTTTC.

The CDR3 loop reads CASSDGPSGGAGVEFF. The CDR3 DNA reads TGTGCCAGCAGTGACGGTCCTAGCGGGGGGGCCGGGGTTGAGTTCTTC. The chain links TRBV2 to TRBJ2-1; 12 bases line up with TRBD2. This CDR3 has 16 amino acids. V lost 3 bases to trimming and J lost 14 bases; unmatched junction nucleotides: 14. Germline V lookup: CDR1 SNHLY, CDR2 FYNNEI.

The J gene is TRBJ2-3, the V gene TRBV24-1; 8 bases agree with TRBD2. The CDR3 length is 15 residues. The germline V gene encodes CDR1 KGHDR and CDR2 SFDVKD. Unmatched junction bases numbered 10, after V lost 3 bases and J lost 9 bases. The DNA of the CDR3 is TGTGCCACCAGTGATCCCGACGGGACTAGTAACACGCAGTATTTT. Amino acids: CATSDPDGTSNTQYF.

V is TRBV11-2 and J is TRBJ2-5, with 7 bases lining up with TRBD1. V was pared by 2 bases and J by 4 bases, with 4 bases of the junction left unmatched. Germline CDR1 SGHAT, CDR2 FQNNGV. This CDR3 is built from 14 residues. The CDR3 loop is CASSLFAGGETQYF. As DNA, the CDR3 is TGTGCCAGCAGCTTATTTGCAGGGGGAGAGACCCAGTACTTC.

The chain carries TRBV6-5 and TRBJ2-1, with D maybe TRBD2 (5 bases). Per germline, CDR1 MNHEY and CDR2 SVGAGI. This CDR3 has 13 residues. The V and J ends lost 6 bases and 3 bases respectively, with 9 bases between them. The CDR3 DNA follows: TGTGCCAGCAGCGCGGGCGACTACAATGAGCAGTTCTTC. Translated, it gives CASSAGDYNEQFF.

The V gene is TRBV7-2, the J gene TRBJ2-5, with D possibly matching TRBD1 (5 bases). V was clipped by 2 bases and J by 5 bases, with 15 bases between them. Germline assignment: CDR1 SGHTA and CDR2 FQGNSA. The length of the CDR3 is 15 residues. CDR3 nucleotide sequence: TGTGCCAGCAGCTTAAGGGGCAGGGATAGGGAGACCCAGTACTTC. Translated, it gives CASSLRGRDRETQYF.

The chain recombines TRBV28 with TRBJ2-7, with TRBD2 matching over 12 bases. Germline lookup yields CDR1 MDHEN and CDR2 SYDVKM. The length of the CDR3 is 12 residues. V shed 10 bases and J 4 bases; nucleotides not matched to a gene: 2. The CDR3 DNA follows: TGTGCCACCGGGACTAGCGGGTACGAGCAGTACGTC. Protein sequence: CATGTSGYEQYV.

The rearrangement links TRBV14 to TRBJ1-6; tentative D call: TRBD1 (5 bases). The CDR3 is 15 residues long. The V end was cut by 0 bases, the J end by 11 bases, with 14 bases between. Germline V gene data show CDR1 as SGHDN and CDR2 as FVKESK. The CDR3 DNA sequence: TGTGCCAGCAGCCAAGAGGGGCAGGGTAGGCCACCCCTCCACTTT. This codes for CASSQEGQGRPPLHF.